The 17 T cell receptor beta chains below were found in one sample sequenced in a study of beta chain features in type 1 diabetes. The study's findings and limits: People with Type 1 diabetes carried modestly yet significantly shorter TCRB CDR3s in all four CD4+ subsets.

Which antigens these TCRs recognize remains unknown. cDNA synthesis used the whole RNA isolate, giving expressed TCRB sequences. This table comes from immunoSEQ multiplex PCR, and its TCRdb copy is limited to in-frame clones, with some not included. The table shows over 300,000 clones, with approximately 10% occurring only once. The material sequenced was central memory CD4+ T cells from blood. These receptors were collected from a young man with type 1 diabetes.

The gene calls are TRBV7-9 and TRBJ1-6; D perhaps matches TRBD1 (5 bases). The V gene lost 3 bases and the J gene lost 7 bases, with 10 bases spanning the gap. The V gene's germline CDR1 is SEHNR and CDR2 FQNEAQ (reference sequence). The CDR3 sequence is 14 residues long. CDR3 coding DNA: TGTGCCAGCAGCTTCTCGGGGGGGAATTCACCCCTCCACTTT. The encoded protein is CASSFSGGNSPLHF.

This clone has at least ten counts. The V and J genes are TRBV14 and TRBJ2-1, with 8 positions matching TRBD2. Trimming took 0 bases from V and 0 from J; bases not matched to a gene: 1. The CDR3 contains 16 residues. Germline V gene lookup returns CDR1 SGHDN and CDR2 FVKESK. The CDR3 loop is CASSQEAGGSYNEQFF. The CDR3 DNA reads TGTGCCAGCAGCCAAGAGGCGGGGGGCTCCTACAATGAGCAGTTCTTC.

The chain is built from TRBV11-2 and TRBJ2-7, with TRBD2 matching over 10 bases. The CDR3 is 13 amino acids. V gave up 0 bases and J gave up 9 bases; unmatched junction bases: 2. Germline assignment: CDR1 SGHAT and CDR2 FQNNGV. The CDR3 DNA is TGTGCCAGCAGCTTAGAACTAGCGGGGAGGCAGTACTTC. Its translation is CASSLELAGRQYF. The full variable domain, its missing parts supplied by reference TRBV11-2 and TRBJ2-7, is EAGVAQSPRYKIIEKRQSVAFWCNPISGHATLYWYQQILGQGPKLLIQFQNNGVVDDSQLPKDRFSAERLKGVDSTLKIQPAKLEDSAVYLCASSLELAGRQYFGPGTRLTVT.

The rearrangement links TRBV11-2 to TRBJ2-3, with 8 bases aligning to TRBD2. CDR1 is SGHAT and CDR2 is FQNNGV in the germline V gene. The CDR3 covers 16 residues. V trimming: 1 base; J trimming: 4 bases; junction bases outside the gene matches: 7. The CDR3 loop is CASSLAGGGNADTQYF. The CDR3, as DNA: TGTGCCAGCAGCTTAGCGGGCGGGGGGAATGCAGATACGCAGTATTTT.

In nucleotides, the CDR3 is TGTGCCAGCAGTGAATCGGGGCGAGATAATTCACCCCTCCACTTT. Translated: CASSESGRDNSPLHF. The chain links TRBV2 to TRBJ1-6; tentatively, D is TRBD1 (5 bases). CDR1 and CDR2 from the germline V gene are SNHLY and FYNNEI. Trimming cost V 2 bases and J 5 bases, with 10 bases left between them. The CDR3 sequence is 15 residues long.

The rearrangement uses TRBV9 and TRBJ1-6; D is unclear. Looked up from germline, CDR1 is SGDLS and CDR2 is YYNGEE. Trimming removed 6 bases from V and 8 bases from J, with 12 bases in between. There are 13 residues in the CDR3. The CDR3 nucleotides read TGTGCCAGCACACGTAGGGAGGATTCACCCCTCCACTTT. It specifies CASTRREDSPLHF.

This clone was observed a handful of times. The DNA of the CDR3 is TGTGCCAGCAGTGAGGGGACCACCGGGGAGCTGTTTTTT. It translates to CASSEGTTGELFF. V usage is TRBV6-4 and J usage is TRBJ2-2; D is tentatively TRBD1 or TRBD2 (5 bases each). The CDR3 has 13 amino acids. V lost 3 bases, J lost 4 bases, and 6 bases lay in between. Germline V gives CDR1 MRHNA, CDR2 SNTAGT.

A few counts support this clone. This chain links TRBV27 with TRBJ2-3; D might be TRBD2 (6 bases). Germline CDR1 is MNHEY and CDR2 is SMNVEV (reference sequence). CDR3 length: 14 amino acids. Trimming removed 3 bases at V and 0 bases at J, with 7 bases between. CDR3 bases: TGTGCCAGCAGTTTTCGGGGGAGCACAGATACGCAGTATTTT. Translation gives CASSFRGSTDTQYF.

This sequence joins TRBV6-6 and TRBJ2-5; D is undetermined. Germline CDR1 is MNHNY and CDR2 is SVGAGI (reference sequence). The CDR3 contains 11 residues. The germline V and J ends were trimmed by 6 bases and 13 bases, with 15 bases remaining between them. The CDR3 nucleotides are TGTGCCAGCAGCCAGGACGGTGTGGGGTACTTC. It translates to CASSQDGVGYF.

CDR3 in amino acids: CAISGTSGGSYNEQFF. The CDR3 DNA reads TGTGCCATCAGTGGGACTAGCGGGGGGTCCTACAATGAGCAGTTCTTC. The chain links TRBV10-3 to TRBJ2-1; TRBD2 matches 14 bases. V shed 4 bases and J 1 base; nucleotides not matched to a gene: 0. The CDR3 is made up of 16 amino acids. In germline, CDR1 is ENHRY, CDR2 SYGVKD.

This chain connects TRBV7-2 to TRBJ1-1; D unresolved. V was pared by 4 bases and J by 5 bases, with 11 bases between. This CDR3 is 13 amino acids long. Germline CDR1 and CDR2: SGHTA and FQGNSA. In nucleotides, the CDR3 is TGTGCCAGCAGCTCCCAACTCGATACTGAAGCTTTCTTT. It translates to CASSSQLDTEAFF.

Only a few counts were recorded for this clone. The genes are TRBV7-2 and TRBJ2-3, with 7 bases fitting TRBD1. CDR1 is SGHTA, CDR2 FQGNSA, per germline. CDR3 length: 15 amino acids. The junction had 2 bases not matched to a gene; V was cut back by 0 bases and J by 2 bases. The CDR3 loop is CASSLAGQPTDTQYF. The CDR3 DNA follows: TGTGCCAGCAGCTTAGCGGGACAGCCCACAGATACGCAGTATTTT.

This clone was detected a few times. The genes are TRBV5-6 and TRBJ2-1; TRBD2 agrees at 8 bases. CDR3 length: 16 residues. Germline V gene data show CDR1 as SGHDT and CDR2 as YYEEEE. V shed 0 bases, J shed 5 bases, and the junction held 7 bases outside the gene matches. CDR3 loop: CASSLAYGRGDNEQFF. The DNA for the CDR3 is TGTGCCAGCAGCTTGGCGTACGGGCGGGGGGACAATGAGCAGTTCTTC.

This clone was found a few times. This CDR3 is also generated by other DNA sequences in the sample. The rearrangement joins TRBV19 to TRBJ2-1, with 8 positions matching TRBD1. The ends lost 1 base at V and 7 bases at J; junction bases unmatched: 3. The germline V gene has CDR1 LNHDA and CDR2 SQIVND (reference sequence). This CDR3 comprises 14 residues. The DNA for the CDR3 is TGTGCCAGTAGTATAGTTAACAGGGGGAATGAGCAGTTCTTC. It translates to CASSIVNRGNEQFF.

The gene calls are TRBV6-6 and TRBJ1-3, with a tentative D call TRBD1 (6 bases). Trimming took 4 bases from V and 4 from J, leaving 11 bases between them. The CDR3 spans 14 residues. Germline V gene data show CDR1 as MNHNY and CDR2 as SVGAGI (reference sequence). The CDR3 bases are TGTGCCAGCAGTTCGACAGGAATGGGAAACACCATATATTTT. It specifies CASSSTGMGNTIYF.

Only a few counts were recorded for this clone. The chain joins TRBV10-3 to TRBJ2-3; 10 bases fit TRBD2. CDR1 and CDR2 (germline): ENHRY, SYGVKD. Losses at the gene ends were 4 bases for V and 2 bases for J; bases not matched to a gene: 6. The CDR3 is made up of 16 amino acids. The CDR3 nucleotides read TGTGCCATCAGTGGTGGAGCGGGGGGGGACACAGATACGCAGTATTTT. Translation gives CAISGGAGGDTDTQYF.

In this sample, this clone turned up many times. The chain uses TRBV4-3 and TRBJ1-4, with 11 bases lining up with TRBD1. CDR1 is LGHNA, CDR2 YSLEER, per germline. V was clipped by 0 bases and J by 7 bases; unmatched bases: 4. This CDR3 region has 16 residues. The CDR3 DNA reads as TGCGCCAGCAGCCAAGATCTGGACAGGGGGCTTGAAAAACTGTTTTTT. Translation: CASSQDLDRGLEKLFF.